This T cell receptor (beta chain) derives from a study of CD8+ T cells in alopecia areata. Treatment indicated: oral pan-JAK inhibitor, 5-10 mg twice daily. RNA extraction and reverse transcription yielded cDNA as sequencing template. Repertoires were generated with immunoSEQ multiplex PCR, while TCRdb's copy carries only in-frame clones and drops some. The table lists 150,000 to 200,000 clones, about 51% of them singletons. Worth noting for this clone: The antigen is undetermined.

Overall study results and limits: Persistence during tofacitinib was seen for many expanded lesional clones in scalp and blood.

The starting material was CD8+ T cells sorted from blood, obtained at approximately week 51, from a patient treated with tofacitinib. The source is a human donor with alopecia areata.

CDR3 coding DNA: TGTGCCAGCATTGGGACTGAGAGCTCCTACGAGCAGTACTTC. This sequence encodes CASIGTESSYEQYF. The chain uses TRBV25-1 and TRBJ2-7; D might be TRBD2 (6 bases). CDR3 length: 14 amino acids. Germline CDR1 is MGHDK and CDR2 is SYGVNS. V dropped 7 bases and J dropped 0 bases, with 13 bases sitting between them.